A single sample gave rise to the 8 T cell receptor beta chains below, sequenced in a study of shared clonotypes between healthy human individuals. In the naive CD8 group, cells lacked CD45RO and were positively selected for CCR7, so terminally differentiated effector memory CD45RA+ cells were left out. The data were produced by immunoSEQ multiplex PCR, yet TCRdb's version contains in-frame clones alone and is incomplete. The sample consists of 760,000 or so clones, around 96% of them appearing once. Sequences were obtained from naive CD8+ T cells sorted from blood. These receptors were taken from a man aged 30 to 45 in good health.

The chain uses TRBV5-6 and TRBJ2-5; 7 bases line up with TRBD2. The CDR3 sequence is 15 residues long. Per germline, CDR1 SGHDT and CDR2 YYEEEE. Trimming took 0 bases from V and 8 from J; bases not matched to a gene: 10. CDR3 nucleotides: TGTGCCAGCAGCTTGGTCTCGGCGGGGGTAGAAACCCAGTACTTC. Protein sequence: CASSLVSAGVETQYF.

The genes are TRBV27 and TRBJ1-2, with TRBD1 as a possible D gene (5 bases). This CDR3 spans 11 amino acids. Germline V gene data show CDR1 as MNHEY and CDR2 as SMNVEV (reference sequence). Deletions cut 5 bases from V and 7 bases from J, with 8 bases between. The CDR3 DNA is TGTGCCAGCAGTCGAGGGGCTGGCTACACCTTC. As protein: CASSRGAGYTF.

This clone was recorded once. The V and J genes are TRBV19 and TRBJ2-7; a weak D match, TRBD2 (6 bases). The germline V and J ends were trimmed by 5 bases and 5 bases, with 10 bases remaining between them. The germline V gene encodes CDR1 LNHDA and CDR2 SQIVND (reference sequence). This CDR3 has 12 residues. The CDR3 sequence is CASSLGRHEQYF. The DNA for the CDR3 is TGTGCCAGTAGTCTGGGGAGGCACGAGCAGTACTTC.

The V gene is TRBV5-1, the J gene TRBJ1-4, with D perhaps TRBD1 (5 bases). The V gene lost 3 bases and the J gene lost 8 bases, with 11 bases spanning the gap. The CDR3 is made up of 13 amino acids. Germline V gene data show CDR1 as SGHRS and CDR2 as YFSETQ. In nucleotides, the CDR3 is TGCGCCAGCAGCTACGACGACAGCGAAAAACTGTTTTTT. It codes for CASSYDDSEKLFF.

In DNA, the CDR3 is TGTGCCAGCAGTGAAGGGGGCCCAGCGGTGGTGAATGAGCAGTTCTTC. Protein sequence: CASSEGGPAVVNEQFF. V usage is TRBV2 and J usage is TRBJ2-1; D might be TRBD1 or TRBD2, each matching 5 bases. The V end lost 1 base, the J end lost 7 bases, and 17 bases lay between the germline ends. The CDR3 spans 16 residues. Germline assignment: CDR1 SNHLY and CDR2 FYNNEI.

The chain is built from TRBV11-2 and TRBJ2-6; the D is unclear. Germline V gene lookup returns CDR1 SGHAT and CDR2 FQNNGV. V was cut by 1 base and J by 1 base, with 8 bases left in between. This CDR3 is 16 amino acids long. Written as DNA, the CDR3 is TGTGCCAGCAGCTTAGCAGCTACATCTGGGGCCAACGTCCTGACTTTC. Amino acids: CASSLAATSGANVLTF.

V usage is TRBV10-2 and J usage is TRBJ1-2, with 7 bases matching TRBD1. Per germline, CDR1 WSHSY and CDR2 SAAADI. The trim removed 2 bases at V and 5 bases at J, leaving 11 bases unmatched. The CDR3 runs to 16 residues. The CDR3 region has the DNA TGCGCCAGCAGTGAGACCCTCTCGACAGGGCTTTATGGCTACACCTTC. This codes for CASSETLSTGLYGYTF.

The genes are TRBV7-9 and TRBJ2-6, with unresolved D. The CDR3 has 15 residues. Trimming left V 5 bases short and J 4 bases short, with 12 bases between. CDR1 and CDR2 (germline): SEHNR, FQNEAQ (reference sequence). The CDR3 region has the DNA TGTGCCAGCAGCCACCGGGCCTCCGGGGCCAACGTCCTGACTTTC. Protein product: CASSHRASGANVLTF.